The 7 T cell receptor beta chains listed next were all sequenced from one sample in a study of shared clonotypes between healthy human individuals. The data were produced by immunoSEQ multiplex PCR, yet TCRdb's version contains in-frame clones alone and is incomplete. The sample lists about 510,000 clones, around 79% occurring once. The sequenced sample consisted of PBMCs. Every receptor here comes from a woman aged 40 to 50 in good health. Some clones in this sample may be carry-over from other donors' samples.

This clone was counted between two and nine times. The V call is TRBV5-1, the J call TRBJ2-1, with a weak D call TRBD2 (5 bases). The CDR3 spans 16 residues. CDR1 and CDR2 (germline): SGHRS, YFSETQ. V lost 0 bases to trimming and J lost 6 bases, with 16 bases between them. For the CDR3, the DNA is TGCGCCAGCAGCTTGGGCCCGCCAGCCCGGGGCAATGAGCAGTTCTTC. This codes for CASSLGPPARGNEQFF. Together with reference TRBV5-1 and TRBJ2-1, the CDR3 gives the full variable domain: KAGVTQTPRYLIKTRGQQVTLSCSPISGHRSVSWYQQTPGQGLQFLFEYFSETQRNKGNFPGRFSGRQFSNSRSEMNVSTLELGDSALYLCASSLGPPARGNEQFFGPGTRLTVL.

The rearrangement joins TRBV19 to TRBJ2-2; 7 nucleotides match TRBD1. The germline gives CDR1 LNHDA, CDR2 SQIVND (reference sequence). After removal of 8 bases from V and 2 bases from J, the junction contained 5 bases not matched to a gene. This CDR3 is built from 14 residues. The CDR3, as DNA: TGTGCCAGTTTGGACAGGACAAACACCGGGGAGCTGTTTTTT. It specifies CASLDRTNTGELFF.

The chain couples TRBV7-2 to TRBJ2-7; D unclear. The CDR3 contains 13 residues. From germline, CDR1 is SGHTA and CDR2 FQGNSA. V shed 4 bases and J shed 6 bases, with 13 bases lying between them. In nucleotides, the CDR3 is TGTGCCAGCAGCTATAGCCCCTCCGGCGAGCAGTACTTC. This translates into CASSYSPSGEQYF. The full variable domain, in which reference TRBV7-2 and TRBJ2-7 provide the parts outside the CDR3, is GAGVSQSPSNKVTEKGKDVELRCDPISGHTALYWYRQSLGQGLEFLIYFQGNSAPDKSGLPSDRFSAERTGGSVSTLTIQRTQQEDSAVYLCASSYSPSGEQYFGPGTRLTVT.

The rearrangement joins TRBV28 to TRBJ1-3, with a possible D match to TRBD1 (6 bases). CDR3 size: 14 residues. Trimming left V 3 bases short and J 8 bases short, with 14 bases between. Looked up from germline, CDR1 is MDHEN and CDR2 is SYDVKM. In DNA form, the CDR3 reads TGTGCCAGCAGTTTGCGAAGGGGGGGTGACACCATATATTTT. Translated: CASSLRRGGDTIYF.

The chain joins TRBV7-8 to TRBJ1-1, with 9 bases aligning to TRBD1. V was clipped by 1 base and J by 2 bases; unmatched bases: 5. The germline V gene has CDR1 SGHVS and CDR2 FQNEAQ. The CDR3 sequence is 16 residues long. The CDR3 DNA sequence: TGTGCCAGCAGCTTAGTCCCGGGACAGGGAAACACTGAAGCTTTCTTT. This gives the protein CASSLVPGQGNTEAFF.

The V call is TRBV5-1, the J call TRBJ2-7; 13 nucleotides line up with TRBD2. The CDR3 loop spans 18 amino acids. Germline V lookup: CDR1 SGHRS, CDR2 YFSETQ. With V trimmed by 3 bases and J by 6 bases, 15 bases remained unmatched. The CDR3 coding sequence is TGCGCCAGCAGCTACGGGACTAGCGGGACAAGGGTCATGCGCGAGCAGTACTTC. This codes for CASSYGTSGTRVMREQYF.

This chain uses TRBV28 with TRBJ2-7, with a possible D match to TRBD2 (5 bases). Trimming left V 5 bases short and J 2 bases short, with 16 bases between. There are 15 residues in the CDR3. The germline V gene encodes CDR1 MDHEN and CDR2 SYDVKM. Here the CDR3 DNA reads TGTGCCAGCAGTCTCCTCCCACTAGTTACCTACGAGCAGTACTTC. Its translation is CASSLLPLVTYEQYF.